The 15 T cell receptor beta chains below were found in one sample sequenced in a study of shared clonotypes between healthy human individuals. This table comes from immunoSEQ multiplex PCR, and its TCRdb copy is limited to in-frame clones, with some not included. The top ten hold approximately 1.5% of the sample, which has nearly 1,000,000 clones, approximately 76% seen once. Sequencing input: memory CD4+ T cells sorted from blood. Subset described: CD45RA-negative fraction. These TCRs come from a man aged 18 to 29 in good health.

This clone was recorded a few times. This CDR3 is also generated by other DNA sequences in the sample. This rearrangement joins TRBV14 to TRBJ2-3; D gene ambiguous. The CDR3 covers 13 residues. V lost 1 base to trimming and J lost 2 bases, with 4 bases between them. The germline V gene has CDR1 SGHDN and CDR2 FVKESK. The CDR3, as DNA: TGTGCCAGCAGCCAAGGGGTCACAGATACGCAGTATTTT. Translating it yields CASSQGVTDTQYF. The entire variable domain, with the rest obtained from reference TRBV14 and TRBJ2-3, is as follows: EAGVTQFPSHSVIEKGQTVTLRCDPISGHDNLYWYRRVMGKEIKFLLHFVKESKQDESGMPNNRFLAERTGGTYSTLKVQPAELEDSGVYFCASSQGVTDTQYFGPGTRLTVL.

The V call is TRBV5-4, the J call TRBJ2-5; 9 positions match TRBD2. The V gene end was trimmed by 4 bases and the J gene end by 1 base; junction bases not matched to a gene: 5. This CDR3 comprises 15 residues. Germline values: CDR1 SGHNT, CDR2 YYREEE (reference sequence). CDR3 bases: TGTGCCAGCAGCCCGACTAGCGGAGGCCAAGAGACCCAGTACTTC. Translated: CASSPTSGGQETQYF.

This chain uses TRBV19 with TRBJ2-7; 11 nucleotides line up with TRBD2. This CDR3 contains 14 residues. V gave up 7 bases and J gave up 7 bases; unmatched junction bases: 9. Germline CDR1 is LNHDA and CDR2 is SQIVND (reference sequence). CDR3 sequence reads: CASKTGLADVEQYF. DNA of the CDR3: TGTGCCAGTAAAACGGGACTAGCGGATGTTGAGCAGTACTTC.

This chain uses TRBV15 with TRBJ2-1; no reliable D call. Trimming removed 0 bases from V and 7 bases from J, with 16 bases in between. This CDR3 contains 16 residues. Germline values: CDR1 LNHNV, CDR2 YYDKDF (reference sequence). The CDR3 is CATSRDRGGLRNEQFF. CDR3 DNA sequence: TGTGCCACCAGCAGAGATCGAGGCGGCCTTCGGAATGAGCAGTTCTTC.

A note on this clone: This may arise from a read error, as a much more abundant clone is one base away. This sequence joins TRBV7-9 and TRBJ2-1; 8 positions agree with TRBD2. Trimming at V came to 5 bases and at J to 4 bases, leaving 7 bases not matched to a gene. Germline V gene data show CDR1 as SEHNR and CDR2 as FQNEAQ (reference sequence). The length of the CDR3 is 15 residues. The CDR3 sequence is CASSPGASGYNEQFF. The CDR3 DNA reads as TGTGCCAGCAGCCCCGGGGCTAGCGGGTACAATGAGCAGTTCTTC.

CDR3 protein: CASRRYFPLGAQGANGYTF. CDR3 bases: TGTGCAAGTCGCAGATATTTTCCTCTTGGAGCACAGGGGGCGAATGGCTACACCTTC. V gene TRBV12-2 combines with J gene TRBJ1-2; the table assigns TRBD1, which was not confirmed against the DNA. TRBV12-2 is described as a pseudogene. The CDR3 extends over 19 amino acids.

The gene calls are TRBV2 and TRBJ2-2; no firm D call. The CDR3 is 12 residues long. The V end lost 6 bases, the J end lost 3 bases, and 5 bases lay between the germline ends. Germline CDR1 and CDR2: SNHLY and FYNNEI. CDR3 DNA sequence: TGTGCCAGCAGGGTCGACACCGGGGAGCTGTTTTTT. Protein: CASRVDTGELFF.

The chain has TRBV7-3 and TRBJ2-2; TRBD2 agrees at 8 bases. The ends lost 1 base at V and 7 bases at J; junction bases unmatched: 11. CDR1 is SGHTA and CDR2 is FQGTGA in the germline V gene. CDR3 length equals 17 residues. CDR3 nucleotide sequence: TGTGCCAGCAGCTTAATTAGCTGGCGGGGGGCCAGCGGGGAGCTGTTTTTT. Its protein is CASSLISWRGASGELFF.

This clone was counted between two and nine times. This rearrangement joins TRBV19 to TRBJ1-6, with D hard to call. The CDR3 is 15 amino acids. Germline V CDR1 and CDR2: LNHDA, SQIVND (reference sequence). The V and J ends lost 6 bases and 10 bases respectively, with 19 bases between them. The CDR3 reads CASRADGASRSPLHF. The CDR3 DNA reads as TGTGCCAGTAGGGCTGACGGAGCCTCGCGATCACCCCTCCACTTT.

The rearrangement links TRBV25-1 to TRBJ1-6, with 7 bases aligning to TRBD1. V trimming: 10 bases; J trimming: 7 bases; junction bases outside the gene matches: 10. The germline V gene encodes CDR1 MGHDK and CDR2 SYGVNS. This CDR3 is built from 14 residues. The CDR3 DNA reads TGTGCCACCCGAAGCGACAGGGCGAATTCACCCCTCCACTTT. Residues: CATRSDRANSPLHF.

The count of this clone is one. V usage is TRBV11-2 and J usage is TRBJ2-1; 7 bases match TRBD2. CDR1 and CDR2 (germline): SGHAT, FQNNGV. The CDR3 runs 13 residues. Trimming removed 8 bases from V and 10 bases from J; junction bases left unmatched: 11. In DNA form, the CDR3 reads TGTGCCAGCGGGCTAGCGGCCTACCGGGAGCAGTTCTTC. This translates into CASGLAAYREQFF.

This chain uses TRBV29-1 with TRBJ2-5, with 7 bases aligning to TRBD2. V gave up 5 bases and J gave up 11 bases; unmatched junction bases: 11. This CDR3 has 12 amino acids. Per the germline V gene, CDR1 is SQVTM and CDR2 is ANQGSEA. CDR3 loop: CSVNGGEMMQYF. CDR3 nucleotide sequence: TGCAGCGTTAATGGGGGGGAAATGATGCAGTACTTC. The entire variable domain, with the rest obtained from reference TRBV29-1 and TRBJ2-5, is as follows: SAVISQKPSRDICQRGTSLTIQCQVDSQVTMMFWYRQQPGQSLTLIATANQGSEATYESGFVIDKFPISRPNLTFSTLTVSNMSPEDSSIYLCSVNGGEMMQYFGPGTRLLVL.

CDR3 residues: CASSQQGSGTGELFF. The CDR3 DNA follows: TGTGCCAGCTCACAACAGGGCTCGGGGACCGGGGAGCTGTTTTTT. The chain links TRBV18 to TRBJ2-2; D possibly corresponds to TRBD1 (6 bases). Trimming removed 4 bases at V and 5 bases at J, with 14 bases between. There are 15 residues in the CDR3. Germline V gene data show CDR1 as KGHSH and CDR2 as LQKENI.

V usage is TRBV10-3 and J usage is TRBJ2-7; TRBD1 matches 8 bases. The V segment lost 3 bases and the J segment 5 bases; nucleotides outside the gene matches: 9. The CDR3 length is 15 residues. CDR1 is ENHRY and CDR2 is SYGVKD in the germline V gene. CDR3 DNA sequence: TGTGCCATCAGTGACCGGGACAGGCCTCCCCACGAGCAGTACTTC. Protein product: CAISDRDRPPHEQYF.

The chain couples TRBV10-1 to TRBJ1-4; 8 positions match TRBD1. J lost 4 bases, V lost 5 bases, and 6 bases had no gene match. The CDR3 is 15 residues long. Germline CDR1 and CDR2: WNHNN and SYGVQD (reference sequence). CDR3 protein: CASSRYRGVNEKLFF. The CDR3 DNA reads TGCGCCAGCAGTAGATACAGGGGGGTTAATGAAAAACTGTTTTTT.